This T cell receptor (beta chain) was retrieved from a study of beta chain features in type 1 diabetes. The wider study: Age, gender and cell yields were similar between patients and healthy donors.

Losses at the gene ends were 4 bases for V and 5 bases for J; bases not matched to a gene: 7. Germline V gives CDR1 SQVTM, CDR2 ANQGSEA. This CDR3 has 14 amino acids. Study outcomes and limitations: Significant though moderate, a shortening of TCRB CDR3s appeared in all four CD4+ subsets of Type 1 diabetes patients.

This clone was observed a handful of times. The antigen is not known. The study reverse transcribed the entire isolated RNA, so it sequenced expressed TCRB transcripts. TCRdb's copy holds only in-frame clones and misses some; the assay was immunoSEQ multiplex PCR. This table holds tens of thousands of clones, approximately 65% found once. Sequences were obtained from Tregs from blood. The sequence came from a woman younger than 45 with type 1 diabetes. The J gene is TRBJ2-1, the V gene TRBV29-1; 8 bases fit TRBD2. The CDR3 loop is CSVVAGPYNNEQFF. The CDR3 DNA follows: TGCAGCGTTGTAGCGGGACCCTATAACAATGAGCAGTTCTTC.